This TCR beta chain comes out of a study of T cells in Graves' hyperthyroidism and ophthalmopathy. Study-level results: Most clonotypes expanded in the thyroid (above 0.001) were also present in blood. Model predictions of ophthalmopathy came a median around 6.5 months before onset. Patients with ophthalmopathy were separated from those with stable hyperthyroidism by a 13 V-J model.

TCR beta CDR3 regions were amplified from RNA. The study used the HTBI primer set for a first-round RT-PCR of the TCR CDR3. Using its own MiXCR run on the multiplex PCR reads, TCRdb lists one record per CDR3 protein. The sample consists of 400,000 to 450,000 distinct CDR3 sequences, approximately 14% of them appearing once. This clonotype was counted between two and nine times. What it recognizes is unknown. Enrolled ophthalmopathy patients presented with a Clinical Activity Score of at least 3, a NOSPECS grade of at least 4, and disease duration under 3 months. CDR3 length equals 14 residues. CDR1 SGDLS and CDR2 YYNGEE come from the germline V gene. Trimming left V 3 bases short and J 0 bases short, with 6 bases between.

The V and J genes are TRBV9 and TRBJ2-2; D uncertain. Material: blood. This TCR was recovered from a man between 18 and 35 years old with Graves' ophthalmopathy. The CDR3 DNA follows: TGTGCCAGCAGCGGCCGTGCGAACACCGGGGAGCTGTTTTTT. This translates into CASSGRANTGELFF.